This T cell receptor (beta chain) was sequenced during a study of CD8+CD57+ T cells in acquired aplastic anemia. In germline, CDR1 is DFQATT, CDR2 SNEGSKA (reference sequence). Trimming pared 8 bases from V and 5 bases from J, leaving 15 bases between. The CDR3 length is 12 residues. TCR beta VDJ and CDR3 profiles were obtained from a genomic DNA template. From the reads, TCRdb called clonotypes with MiXCR, one entry per CDR3 protein. Among more than 250,000 distinct CDR3 sequences listed, about 56% were seen once. The gene calls are TRBV20-1 and TRBJ1-1, with D tentatively TRBD1 (5 bases). The clonotype was recovered from a human donor with severe aplastic anemia or a healthy control (not recorded which). The sequencing sample was made of sorted CD4+, CD8+, or CD8+CD57+ T cells (not recorded which) from PBMCs. CDR3 sequence (DNA): TGCAGTTCCGCACGGGGGAATACTGAAGCTTTCTTT. It yields the protein CSSARGNTEAFF.